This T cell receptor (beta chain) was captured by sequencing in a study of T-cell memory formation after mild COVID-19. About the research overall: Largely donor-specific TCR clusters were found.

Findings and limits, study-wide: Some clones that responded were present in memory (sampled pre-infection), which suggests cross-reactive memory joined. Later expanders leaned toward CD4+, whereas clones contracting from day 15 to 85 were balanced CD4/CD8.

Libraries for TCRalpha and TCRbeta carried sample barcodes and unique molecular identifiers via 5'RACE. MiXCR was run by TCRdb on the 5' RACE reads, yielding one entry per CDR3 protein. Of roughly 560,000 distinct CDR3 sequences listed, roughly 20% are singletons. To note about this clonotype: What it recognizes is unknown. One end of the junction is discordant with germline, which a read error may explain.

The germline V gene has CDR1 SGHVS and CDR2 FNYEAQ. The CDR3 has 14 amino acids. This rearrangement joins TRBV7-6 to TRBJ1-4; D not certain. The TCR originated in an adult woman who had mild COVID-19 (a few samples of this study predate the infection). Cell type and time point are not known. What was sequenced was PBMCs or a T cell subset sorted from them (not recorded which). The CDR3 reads CASSFDILNEKRFF. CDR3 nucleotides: TGTGCCAGCAGCTTCGATATTTTAAATGAAAAACGGTTTTTT.